The next 29 T cell receptor beta chains were all read from a single sample in a study of shared clonotypes between healthy human individuals. Only in-frame clones appear in the TCRdb table, and some are missing; sequencing was by immunoSEQ multiplex PCR. The data contain millions of clones, 93% of them seen just once; the ten biggest clones take up about 0.39%. What was sequenced was naive CD4+ T cells from PBMCs. The subset here: CD45RA+ positively selected. These receptors all come from a man between 18 and 35 years old in good health. Some clones in this sample may be carry-over from other donors' samples.

The chain recombines TRBV11-2 with TRBJ1-2, with 7 bases identical to TRBD1. Unmatched junction bases numbered 9, after V lost 5 bases and J lost 0 bases. Germline V gene data show CDR1 as SGHAT and CDR2 as FQNNGV. This CDR3 has 16 amino acids. CDR3 in DNA: TGTGCCAGCAGCCCTCCTGCCGGGACAGCTAACTATGGCTACACCTTC. Encoded protein: CASSPPAGTANYGYTF.

The rearrangement joins TRBV7-2 to TRBJ2-7; TRBD2 matches 10 bases. In germline, CDR1 is SGHTA, CDR2 FQGNSA. The CDR3 extends over 15 amino acids. V gave up 1 base and J gave up 6 bases; unmatched junction bases: 6. CDR3 sequence: CASSLGASGSAEQYF. The CDR3 region has the DNA TGTGCCAGCAGCTTAGGTGCTAGCGGGAGTGCCGAGCAGTACTTC. The full variable domain, in which reference TRBV7-2 and TRBJ2-7 provide the parts outside the CDR3, is GAGVSQSPSNKVTEKGKDVELRCDPISGHTALYWYRQSLGQGLEFLIYFQGNSAPDKSGLPSDRFSAERTGGSVSTLTIQRTQQEDSAVYLCASSLGASGSAEQYFGPGTRLTVT.

This chain connects TRBV6-5 to TRBJ2-5, with 9 positions matching TRBD2. The CDR3 loop spans 14 amino acids. Trimming cost V 4 bases and J 4 bases; bases outside gene matches: 4. Germline V gene data show CDR1 as MNHEY and CDR2 as SVGAGI. The CDR3, as DNA: TGTGCCAGCAGTTGGCGGGAGGGCCGAGAGACCCAGTACTTC. Translated, it gives CASSWREGRETQYF.

This chain uses TRBV7-3 with TRBJ2-1; D remains unclear. The CDR3 is made up of 12 amino acids. Germline lookup yields CDR1 SGHTA and CDR2 FQGTGA. The V and J ends lost 4 bases and 9 bases respectively, with 10 bases between them. The CDR3 DNA reads as TGTGCCAGCAGCTCAGCGCGGAGTGAGCAGTTCTTC. Protein product: CASSSARSEQFF.

In its sample, this clone was seen once. Other nucleotide sequences in the sample specify the same CDR3. CDR3 coding DNA: TGTGCCAGCTCACCACAAACACAGGAGACCCAGTACTTC. It specifies CASSPQTQETQYF. The gene calls are TRBV18 and TRBJ2-5, with D uncertain. Trimming removed 1 base at V and 5 bases at J, with 8 bases between. The germline V gene encodes CDR1 KGHSH and CDR2 LQKENI. The CDR3 totals 13 residues.

The chain employs TRBV28 and TRBJ1-3; weak D call: TRBD1 (5 bases). This CDR3 contains 14 residues. Germline-derived CDR1 and CDR2 are MDHEN and SYDVKM. Deletions cut 6 bases from V and 4 bases from J, with 13 bases between. The CDR3: CASSPDWGGNTIYF. CDR3 nucleotide sequence: TGTGCCAGCAGCCCTGATTGGGGGGGAAACACCATATATTTT.

The V and J genes are TRBV7-2 and TRBJ2-5, with 7 bases fitting TRBD1. This CDR3 region has 14 residues. Germline trimming cut 5 bases from V and 1 base from J; bases unmatched to any gene: 4. CDR1 is SGHTA, CDR2 FQGNSA, per germline. The CDR3, as DNA: TGTGCCAGCAGCACCGGGACAGTCCAAGAGACCCAGTACTTC. Translated, it gives CASSTGTVQETQYF. The full variable domain, rest sourced from reference TRBV7-2 and TRBJ2-5, is GAGVSQSPSNKVTEKGKDVELRCDPISGHTALYWYRQSLGQGLEFLIYFQGNSAPDKSGLPSDRFSAERTGGSVSTLTIQRTQQEDSAVYLCASSTGTVQETQYFGPGTRLLVL.

The chain carries TRBV7-6 and TRBJ1-1; tentatively, D is TRBD1 (5 bases). The CDR3 has 15 residues. V gave up 5 bases and J gave up 1 base, with 14 bases separating them. Per germline, CDR1 SGHVS and CDR2 FNYEAQ. Written as DNA, the CDR3 is TGTGCCAGCAGCGTAACTTCGACAGCGAACACTGAAGCTTTCTTT. Its translation: CASSVTSTANTEAFF.

The gene calls are TRBV7-2 and TRBJ2-7; the D is unclear. This CDR3 region has 12 residues. Trimming removed 5 bases at V and 4 bases at J, with 9 bases between. CDR1 is SGHTA and CDR2 is FQGNSA in the germline V gene. The CDR3 loop is CASSALGYEQYF. The CDR3 bases are TGTGCCAGCAGCGCCCTGGGATACGAGCAGTACTTC.

The chain couples TRBV2 to TRBJ1-4; TRBD1 aligns across 10 bases. Trimming at V came to 6 bases and at J to 11 bases, leaving 9 bases not matched to a gene. Germline CDR1 is SNHLY and CDR2 is FYNNEI. The CDR3 has 14 residues. CDR3 in DNA: TGTGCCAGCAGAGCCGGGACAGGGGAACCGAAACTGTTTTTT. Its protein product is CASRAGTGEPKLFF.

The chain carries TRBV19 and TRBJ2-7, with D perhaps matching TRBD1 (5 bases). The CDR3 contains 15 residues. Germline V CDR1 and CDR2: LNHDA, SQIVND (reference sequence). V was cut by 3 bases and J by 1 base, with 13 bases left in between. Written as DNA, the CDR3 is TGTGCCAGTAGTATCGCCCAAGGGGTTTCCTACGAGCAGTACTTC. Residues: CASSIAQGVSYEQYF.

This chain links TRBV19 with TRBJ1-5; D is unclear. V shed 10 bases and J shed 4 bases, with 14 bases lying between them. Germline V gene sequence: CDR1 LNHDA, CDR2 SQIVND (reference sequence). The CDR3 sequence is 13 residues long. CDR3 residues: CATSWGRNQPQHF. For the CDR3, the DNA is TGTGCCACCAGCTGGGGAAGAAATCAGCCCCAGCATTTT.

The V and J genes are TRBV12-5 and TRBJ2-5, with 13 bases matching TRBD2. With 1 base clipped from V and 2 bases from J, the junction kept 1 base outside the gene matches. The germline V gene has CDR1 LGHNT and CDR2 FRNRAP. The CDR3 loop spans 16 amino acids. CDR3 residues: CASGLAGLAGQETQYF. The CDR3 coding sequence is TGTGCTAGTGGTTTGGCGGGACTAGCGGGACAAGAGACCCAGTACTTC. The entire variable domain, with the rest obtained from reference TRBV12-5 and TRBJ2-5, is as follows: DARVTQTPRHKVTEMGQEVTMRCQPILGHNTVFWYRQTMMQGLELLAYFRNRAPLDDSGMPKDRFSAEMPDATLATLKIQPSEPRDSAVYFCASGLAGLAGQETQYFGPGTRLLVL.

The chain uses TRBV7-2 and TRBJ2-7, with no clear D. V was trimmed by 0 bases and J by 2 bases, leaving 8 bases between them. This CDR3 has 14 amino acids. The germline gives CDR1 SGHTA, CDR2 FQGNSA. This chain's CDR3 is CASSLAVSTYEQYF. Here the CDR3 DNA reads TGTGCCAGCAGCTTAGCAGTCAGTACCTACGAGCAGTACTTC.

CDR3 bases: TGTGCCAGCAGCCCGTCGGATTTGCGCGAGCAGTACTTC. Translation gives CASSPSDLREQYF. V usage is TRBV5-6 and J usage is TRBJ2-7, with unresolved D. With 4 bases removed from V and 6 bases from J, the gap between germline ends came to 14 bases. Per germline, CDR1 SGHDT and CDR2 YYEEEE. The length of the CDR3 is 13 residues.

Of note for this clone: The sample carries other DNA sequences with the same CDR3. This chain joins TRBV7-9 and TRBJ2-7; TRBD1 or TRBD2 may be the D gene (5 bases each). CDR1 SEHNR and CDR2 FQNEAQ come from the germline V gene (reference sequence). This CDR3 region has 12 residues. V was cut by 4 bases and J by 4 bases, with 8 bases left in between. CDR3 amino acids: CASSSGAYEQYF. The CDR3 DNA sequence: TGTGCCAGCAGCTCCGGGGCGTACGAGCAGTACTTC.

The chain carries TRBV19 and TRBJ1-2; possible D gene TRBD1, 5 bases. V was trimmed by 6 bases and J by 4 bases, leaving 12 bases between them. CDR3 length equals 13 residues. In germline, CDR1 is LNHDA, CDR2 SQIVND (reference sequence). The CDR3 sequence: CASRRGAGYGYTF. In DNA form, the CDR3 reads TGTGCCAGTAGAAGGGGCGCGGGCTATGGCTACACCTTC. The full variable domain, in which reference TRBV19 and TRBJ1-2 provide the parts outside the CDR3, is DGGITQSPKYLFRKEGQNVTLSCEQNLNHDAMYWYRQDPGQGLRLIYYSQIVNDFQKGDIAEGYSVSREKKESFPLTVTSAQKNPTAFYLCASRRGAGYGYTFGSGTRLTVV.

This clone was seen just once. The chain recombines TRBV7-9 with TRBJ1-1, with a weak D call TRBD1 (5 bases). The CDR3 length is 14 residues. The V and J ends lost 4 bases and 1 base respectively, with 10 bases between them. The germline gives CDR1 SEHNR, CDR2 FQNEAQ (reference sequence). In DNA, the CDR3 is TGTGCCAGCAGCTCGCAGACAGAGAACACTGAAGCTTTCTTT. This codes for CASSSQTENTEAFF.

V gene TRBV7-6 combines with J gene TRBJ2-6, with D maybe TRBD1 (6 bases). The CDR3 contains 16 residues. The V gene lost 5 bases and the J gene lost 4 bases, with 15 bases spanning the gap. CDR1 and CDR2 (germline): SGHVS, FNYEAQ. CDR3 sequence (DNA): TGTGCCAGCAGCCCGGACAGCCGCGGAGGGGCCAACGTCCTGACTTTC. Translation gives CASSPDSRGGANVLTF.

J is TRBJ2-7 and V is TRBV15, with TRBD2 matching 8 bases. This CDR3 has 17 residues. From germline, CDR1 is LNHNV and CDR2 YYDKDF (reference sequence). V gave up 8 bases and J gave up 4 bases; unmatched junction bases: 19. In DNA, the CDR3 is TGTGCCACCGCACAGCGCAGCGGGAGAATAGGAGGGTACGAGCAGTACTTC. Protein sequence: CATAQRSGRIGGYEQYF.

Notes on this clone: Other DNA sequences in this specimen translate into the identical CDR3. The V and J genes are TRBV28 and TRBJ2-5; D is unresolved. Germline loops: CDR1 MDHEN, CDR2 SYDVKM. V lost 4 bases and J 2 bases, leaving 2 bases between the germline ends. The CDR3 is 11 residues long. CDR3 residues: CASSSQETQYF. The DNA of the CDR3 is TGTGCCAGCAGTTCGCAAGAGACCCAGTACTTC.

This clone was seen only once. The chain employs TRBV6-6 and TRBJ2-3; D not certain. Trimming left V 0 bases short and J 1 base short, with 5 bases between. The CDR3 is made up of 14 amino acids. The germline V gene encodes CDR1 MNHNY and CDR2 SVGAGI (reference sequence). CDR3 nucleotides: TGTGCCAGCAGTTACTCCCGGGGCACAGATACGCAGTATTTT. Translation gives CASSYSRGTDTQYF.

This chain links TRBV7-2 with TRBJ2-7, with 12 bases that match TRBD2. The CDR3 totals 14 residues. CDR1 and CDR2 from the germline V gene are SGHTA and FQGNSA. Unmatched junction bases numbered 6, after V lost 6 bases and J lost 6 bases. Here the CDR3 reads CASRLAGGGGEQYF. CDR3 coding DNA: TGTGCCAGCAGACTAGCGGGAGGTGGTGGCGAGCAGTACTTC.

The rearrangement joins TRBV6-1 to TRBJ2-2; D is unresolved. The V end was cut by 7 bases, the J end by 2 bases, with 8 bases between. In germline, CDR1 is MNHNS, CDR2 SASEGT. CDR3 length: 13 residues. CDR3 residues: CASIDVNTGELFF. The CDR3 nucleotides are TGTGCCAGCATTGACGTAAACACCGGGGAGCTGTTTTTT.

The chain links TRBV7-7 to TRBJ2-1, with D perhaps TRBD1 (6 bases). The V end was cut by 1 base, the J end by 9 bases, with 16 bases between. The CDR3 loop spans 15 amino acids. Germline loops: CDR1 SSHAT, CDR2 FNYEAQ (reference sequence). As DNA, the CDR3 is TGTGCCAGCAGCTTAGTTGGGGGCCCTGGGGGTGAGCAGTTCTTC. Translating it yields CASSLVGGPGGEQFF.

The chain couples TRBV19 to TRBJ2-7; unclear D gene. The germline V gene encodes CDR1 LNHDA and CDR2 SQIVND (reference sequence). Trimming took off 3 bases at V and 3 bases at J, with 12 bases between the two ends. There are 14 residues in the CDR3. The CDR3 reads CASSIGFGNYEQYF. For the CDR3, the DNA is TGTGCCAGTAGTATCGGCTTCGGAAACTACGAGCAGTACTTC.

This chain's CDR3 is CASTDRGISGYTF. For the CDR3, the DNA is TGTGCCAGCACTGATAGGGGGATCAGCGGCTACACCTTC. The chain joins TRBV2 to TRBJ1-2; a weak D match, TRBD1 (6 bases). Germline CDR1 reads SNHLY; CDR2 reads FYNNEI. This CDR3 spans 13 amino acids. V was clipped by 7 bases and J by 8 bases, with 17 bases between them. The full variable domain, its missing parts supplied by reference TRBV2 and TRBJ1-2, is EPEVTQTPSHQVTQMGQEVILRCVPISNHLYFYWYRQILGQKVEFLVSFYNNEISEKSEIFDDQFSVERPDGSNFTLKIRSTKLEDSAMYFCASTDRGISGYTFGSGTRLTVV.

This chain joins TRBV6-5 and TRBJ1-1; D remains unclear. In germline, CDR1 is MNHEY, CDR2 SVGAGI. The CDR3 has 14 amino acids. V was shortened by 2 bases and J by 0 bases, with 7 bases between the two germline ends. CDR3 sequence: CASSYVGMNTEAFF. DNA for the CDR3: TGTGCCAGCAGTTACGTGGGGATGAACACTGAAGCTTTCTTT.

In the case of this clone: This same CDR3 is encoded by further DNA sequences in the sample. The CDR3 DNA follows: TGTGCCAGCACCCGTGGGGCGAGCTCCTACAATGAGCAGTTCTTC. Protein sequence: CASTRGASSYNEQFF. This rearrangement joins TRBV2 to TRBJ2-1, with a tentative D call TRBD1 (5 bases). The V end lost 7 bases, the J end lost 0 bases, and 13 bases lay between the germline ends. This CDR3 region has 15 residues. Germline lookup yields CDR1 SNHLY and CDR2 FYNNEI.